This T cell receptor (beta chain) was obtained from a study of tumor and adjacent non-tumor tissue in lung cancer. Study-wide results and caveats: Normal lung showed higher cumulative top 100 clone frequency than tumor.

Points on this clonotype: Its antigen is undetermined. A read error may produce the germline difference seen at one junction end.

Germline values: CDR1 LGHNA, CDR2 YNFKEQ. There are 15 residues in the CDR3. RNA was extracted from bulk tissue without any cell sorting. More than 3 cm separated this lung sample from the edge of the tumor. TCRbeta libraries were built with three rounds of nested PCR, modified from ARM-PCR. TCRdb reprocessed the multiplex PCR reads with MiXCR, giving one entry per CDR3 protein. The profile shows 98,000 or so distinct CDR3 sequences, 80% of them singletons. The sample was distant non-tumor lung tissue. The chain couples TRBV4-2 to TRBJ2-2; 8 bases map to TRBD2. This TCR derives from a man in his sixties with small cell lung cancer. CDR3 coding DNA: TGTGCCAACAAACTAGCGGTAGATGATGGCGGGGACCTGTTTTTT. Amino acids: CANKLAVDDGGDLFF.